This TCR beta chain was sequenced during a study of blood T cell repertoires in COVID-19. Study as a whole: Samples of COVID-19 (acute and convalescent) were obtained from the United States, Italy and Spain. Nucleic acid was either cDNA or gDNA, and it came from T cells, B-cell-depleted T cells, or PBMCs.

A few counts support this clone. Trimming stripped 5 bases from V and 5 bases from J, with 15 bases between. The CDR3 covers 14 residues. Germline lookup yields CDR1 SNHLY and CDR2 FYNNEI. In the original analysis: Amplification from reference gene primers served as the basis for estimated nucleated cell counts. Measured with immunoSEQ multiplex PCR; TCRdb has only the in-frame clones, and not every one. V, J and clone size are taken as reported in that table, and D and trimming were inferred from the DNA itself. The sample shows around 310,000 clones, 85% to 90% of them seen only once. The chain is built from TRBV2 and TRBJ1-1; no definite D call. The specimen was peripheral blood. The receptor comes from a middle-aged woman with COVID-19, enrolled during active disease. Here the CDR3 reads CASSKRVDSTEAFF. The CDR3 nucleotides read TGTGCCAGCAGTAAGAGGGTGGACTCGACTGAAGCTTTCTTT.